This entry concerns a single T cell receptor beta chain. Germline V gene lookup returns CDR1 SGHAT and CDR2 FQNNGV. The V gene lost 5 bases and the J gene lost 7 bases, with 18 bases spanning the gap. This CDR3 comprises 16 residues. The table came from immunoSEQ multiplex PCR; TCRdb's copy has only in-frame clones and leaves some out. The sample yields more than 50,000 clones, around nine tenths seen once. The sample comes from a study of blood T cell repertoires in COVID-19. The TCR comes from a woman aged 40-49 years with active COVID-19. Sequences were obtained from peripheral blood. The chain recombines TRBV11-2 with TRBJ1-6; D uncertain. For the CDR3, the DNA is TGTGCCAGCAGCAAACAGTTCCTCTGGGAGAATTCACCCCTCCACTTT. Protein product: CASSKQFLWENSPLHF.